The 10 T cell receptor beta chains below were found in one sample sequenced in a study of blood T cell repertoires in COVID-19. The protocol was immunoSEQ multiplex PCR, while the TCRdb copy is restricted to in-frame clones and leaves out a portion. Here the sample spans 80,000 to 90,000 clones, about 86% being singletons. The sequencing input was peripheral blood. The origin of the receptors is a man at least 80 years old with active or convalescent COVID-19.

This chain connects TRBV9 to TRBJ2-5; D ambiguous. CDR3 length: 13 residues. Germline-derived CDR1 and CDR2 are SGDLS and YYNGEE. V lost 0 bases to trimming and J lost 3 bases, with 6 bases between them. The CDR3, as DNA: TGTGCCAGCAGCGTAGGCCACAAAGAGACCCAGTACTTC. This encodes CASSVGHKETQYF.

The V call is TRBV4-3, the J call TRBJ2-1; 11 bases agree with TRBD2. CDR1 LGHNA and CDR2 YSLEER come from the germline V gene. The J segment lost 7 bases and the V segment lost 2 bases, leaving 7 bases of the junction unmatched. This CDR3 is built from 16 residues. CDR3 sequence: CASSQPGLAARNEQFF. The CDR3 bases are TGCGCCAGCAGCCAACCGGGACTAGCGGCTAGGAATGAGCAGTTCTTC.

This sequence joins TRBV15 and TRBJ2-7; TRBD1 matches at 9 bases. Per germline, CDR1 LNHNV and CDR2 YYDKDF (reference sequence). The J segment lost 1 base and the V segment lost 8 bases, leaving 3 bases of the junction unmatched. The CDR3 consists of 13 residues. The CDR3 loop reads CATRDRGSYEQYF. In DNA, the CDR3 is TGTGCCACCCGTGACAGGGGGTCCTACGAGCAGTACTTC.

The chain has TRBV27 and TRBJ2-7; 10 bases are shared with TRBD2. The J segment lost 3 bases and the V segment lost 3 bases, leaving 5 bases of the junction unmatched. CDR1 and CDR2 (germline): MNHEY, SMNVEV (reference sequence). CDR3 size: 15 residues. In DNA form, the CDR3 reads TGTGCCAGCAGTTTTGTAGGGACTAGCGTCTACGAGCAGTACTTC. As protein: CASSFVGTSVYEQYF.

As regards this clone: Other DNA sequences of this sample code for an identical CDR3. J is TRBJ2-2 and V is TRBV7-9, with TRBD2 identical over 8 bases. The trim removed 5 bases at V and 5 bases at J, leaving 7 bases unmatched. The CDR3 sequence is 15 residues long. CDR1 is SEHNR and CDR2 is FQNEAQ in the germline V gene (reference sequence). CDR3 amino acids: CASSPSGGRTGELFF. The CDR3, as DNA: TGTGCCAGCAGCCCAAGCGGGGGTCGGACCGGGGAGCTGTTTTTT.

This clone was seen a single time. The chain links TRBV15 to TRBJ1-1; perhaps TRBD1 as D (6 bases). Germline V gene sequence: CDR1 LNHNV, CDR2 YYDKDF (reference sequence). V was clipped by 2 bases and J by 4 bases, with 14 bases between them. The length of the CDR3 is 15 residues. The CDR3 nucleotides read TGTGCCACCAGCAGAAAGGCAGGGGCGATCACTGAAGCTTTCTTT. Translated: CATSRKAGAITEAFF.

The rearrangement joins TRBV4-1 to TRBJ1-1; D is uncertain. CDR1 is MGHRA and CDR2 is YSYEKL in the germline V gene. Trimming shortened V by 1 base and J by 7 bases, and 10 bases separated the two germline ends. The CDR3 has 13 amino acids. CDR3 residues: CASSQGLDVEAFF. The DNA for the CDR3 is TGCGCCAGCAGCCAAGGGCTCGATGTTGAAGCTTTCTTT.

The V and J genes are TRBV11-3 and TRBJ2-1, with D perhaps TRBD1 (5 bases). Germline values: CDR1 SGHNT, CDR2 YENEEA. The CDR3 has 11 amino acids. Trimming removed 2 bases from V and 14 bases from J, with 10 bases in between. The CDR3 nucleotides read TGTGCCAGCAGCTTAAGGGGCCCTGAGTTCTTC. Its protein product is CASSLRGPEFF.

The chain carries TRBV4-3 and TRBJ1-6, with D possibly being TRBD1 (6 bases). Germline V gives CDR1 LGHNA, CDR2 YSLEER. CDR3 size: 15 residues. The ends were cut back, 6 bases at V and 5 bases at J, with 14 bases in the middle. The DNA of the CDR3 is TGCGCCAGCAGGGAAGGGGGTTGGGATAATTCACCCCTCCACTTT. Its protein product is CASREGGWDNSPLHF.

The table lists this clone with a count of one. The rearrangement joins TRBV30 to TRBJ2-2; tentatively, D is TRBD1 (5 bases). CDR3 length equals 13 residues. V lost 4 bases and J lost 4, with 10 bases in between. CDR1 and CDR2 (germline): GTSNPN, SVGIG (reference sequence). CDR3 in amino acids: CAWTSGSTGELFF. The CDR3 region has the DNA TGTGCCTGGACTTCAGGGTCCACCGGGGAGCTGTTTTTT. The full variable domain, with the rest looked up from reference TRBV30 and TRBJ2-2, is SQTIHQWPATLVQPVGSPLSLECTVEGTSNPNLYWYRQAAGRGLQLLFYSVGIGQISSEVPQNLSASRPQDRQFILSSKKLLLSDSGFYLCAWTSGSTGELFFGEGSRLTVL.